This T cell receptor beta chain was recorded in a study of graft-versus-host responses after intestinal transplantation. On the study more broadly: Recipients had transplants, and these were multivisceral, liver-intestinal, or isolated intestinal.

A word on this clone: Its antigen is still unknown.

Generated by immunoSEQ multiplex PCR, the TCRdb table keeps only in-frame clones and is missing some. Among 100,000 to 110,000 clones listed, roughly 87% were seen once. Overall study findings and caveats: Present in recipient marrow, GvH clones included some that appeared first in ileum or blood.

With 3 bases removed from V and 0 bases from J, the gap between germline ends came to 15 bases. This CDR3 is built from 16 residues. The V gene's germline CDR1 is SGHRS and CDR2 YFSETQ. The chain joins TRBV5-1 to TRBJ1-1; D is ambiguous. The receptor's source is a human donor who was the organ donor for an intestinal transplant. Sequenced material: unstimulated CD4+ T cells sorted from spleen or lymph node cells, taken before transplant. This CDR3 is CASSSLSLGMNTEAFF. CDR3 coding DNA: TGCGCCAGCAGCTCGTTATCTTTAGGGATGAACACTGAAGCTTTCTTT. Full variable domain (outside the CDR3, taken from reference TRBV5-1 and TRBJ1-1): KAGVTQTPRYLIKTRGQQVTLSCSPISGHRSVSWYQQTPGQGLQFLFEYFSETQRNKGNFPGRFSGRQFSNSRSEMNVSTLELGDSALYLCASSSLSLGMNTEAFFGQGTRLTVV.